What follows are 11 T cell receptor beta chains derived from one specimen sequenced in a study of cytomegalovirus exposure and HLA in healthy donors. The PCR had 60 Vbeta and 13 Jbeta primers. Clones were read by immunoSEQ multiplex PCR, and TCRdb kept only the in-frame ones, dropping some. Of approximately 190,000 clones in the sample, around 87% are singletons; the top ten hold 1% to 1.4%. The sample taken for sequencing was PBMCs. The receptors derive from a boy between 2 and 10 years old in good health and CMV-seronegative.

The rearrangement joins TRBV29-1 to TRBJ2-7; a possible D gene is TRBD1 (6 bases). Germline V CDR1 and CDR2: SQVTM, ANQGSEA. V lost 7 bases and J lost 2, with 9 bases in between. The CDR3 is made up of 11 amino acids. CDR3 residues: CSAGAAYEQYF. The CDR3 DNA reads as TGCAGCGCAGGGGCAGCCTACGAGCAGTACTTC.

V usage is TRBV6-6 and J usage is TRBJ2-7; TRBD1 matches at 7 bases. Germline trimming cut 0 bases from V and 4 bases from J; bases unmatched to any gene: 6. This CDR3 has 15 residues. CDR1 MNHNY and CDR2 SVGAGI come from the germline V gene (reference sequence). The CDR3 coding sequence is TGTGCCAGCAGTTACTCGTGGTCACAGGGGTACGAGCAGTACTTC. This sequence encodes CASSYSWSQGYEQYF.

For this clone: Other nucleotide sequences from this sample produce the same CDR3. The rearrangement uses TRBV28 and TRBJ1-4; tentatively, D is TRBD1 (6 bases). The CDR3 consists of 14 residues. V dropped 6 bases and J dropped 3 bases, with 11 bases sitting between them. CDR1 and CDR2 (germline): MDHEN, SYDVKM. In DNA, the CDR3 is TGTGCCAGCAGACCGGGACATTCTAATGAAAAACTGTTTTTT. Translated, it gives CASRPGHSNEKLFF.

The chain recombines TRBV19 with TRBJ2-7, with D possibly TRBD2 on 5 matching bases. Germline lookup yields CDR1 LNHDA and CDR2 SQIVND (reference sequence). The ends were cut back, 3 bases at V and 1 base at J, with 13 bases in the middle. The CDR3 consists of 15 residues. The CDR3 reads CASSIRDAASYEQYF. The CDR3 DNA reads TGTGCCAGTAGTATTCGGGATGCAGCATCCTACGAGCAGTACTTC.

V usage is TRBV9 and J usage is TRBJ2-7; weak D call: TRBD2 (6 bases). CDR1 is SGDLS and CDR2 is YYNGEE in the germline V gene. The CDR3 runs 15 residues. Trimming took off 1 base at V and 0 bases at J, with 11 bases between the two ends. For the CDR3, the DNA is TGTGCCAGCAGCGTATCGGGAGAACCCTCCTACGAGCAGTACTTC. Translating gives CASSVSGEPSYEQYF.

In this sample, this clone turned up a few times. The chain employs TRBV2 and TRBJ2-7, with D possibly being TRBD1 (6 bases). CDR3 length: 12 amino acids. The germline CDR1 and CDR2 sequences are SNHLY and FYNNEI. V was shortened by 10 bases and J by 3 bases, with 13 bases between the two germline ends. CDR3 sequence (DNA): TGTGCCACCAAGGACAGAAACTACGAGCAGTACTTC. This codes for CATKDRNYEQYF.

The chain is built from TRBV30 and TRBJ2-7, with 13 bases fitting TRBD2. The CDR3 length is 16 residues. The V segment lost 2 bases and the J segment 2 bases; nucleotides outside the gene matches: 6. CDR1 GTSNPN and CDR2 SVGIG come from the germline V gene (reference sequence). DNA for the CDR3: TGTGCCTGGAGTCGGTCGGGACTAGCGGGAACCTACGAGCAGTACTTC. It specifies CAWSRSGLAGTYEQYF.

J is TRBJ1-3 and V is TRBV28; D is ambiguous. V lost 6 bases, J lost 0 bases, and 15 bases lay in between. This CDR3 has 16 amino acids. Germline V gene lookup returns CDR1 MDHEN and CDR2 SYDVKM. Written as DNA, the CDR3 is TGTGCCAGCAGCGAGCTTTGGTGGGCCTCTGGAAACACCATATATTTT. Protein: CASSELWWASGNTIYF.

The gene calls are TRBV27 and TRBJ2-1; perhaps TRBD1 as D (5 bases). Germline values: CDR1 MNHEY, CDR2 SMNVEV (reference sequence). This CDR3 contains 12 residues. V lost 8 bases and J 7 bases, leaving 12 bases between the germline ends. The CDR3 sequence: CASSQGVNEQFF. The CDR3 DNA is TGTGCCAGCTCCCAAGGGGTGAATGAGCAGTTCTTC.

V usage is TRBV6-5 and J usage is TRBJ2-1; D might be TRBD2 (6 bases). The length of the CDR3 is 13 residues. With 5 bases removed from V and 8 bases from J, the gap between germline ends came to 13 bases. In germline, CDR1 is MNHEY, CDR2 SVGAGI. CDR3 coding DNA: TGTGCCAGCAGTCTCCGGAGGGTTGATGAGCAGTTCTTC. Amino acid sequence: CASSLRRVDEQFF.

The V and J genes are TRBV28 and TRBJ2-7; 8 bases fit TRBD1. Germline CDR1 and CDR2: MDHEN and SYDVKM. The V segment lost 2 bases and the J segment 2 bases; nucleotides outside the gene matches: 5. The CDR3 is made up of 15 amino acids. The CDR3 coding sequence is TGTGCCAGCAGTTTACCCGGACAGGGTCCCTACGAGCAGTACTTC. Its protein is CASSLPGQGPYEQYF.